This TCR beta chain was profiled in a study of T cell responses to AZD1222 COVID-19 vaccine. Study-wide results and limits: Following two doses of AZD1222, Spike-specific TCR breadth and depth rose.

Trimming pared 0 bases from V and 11 bases from J, leaving 18 bases between. The CDR3 is 15 amino acids. Produced via immunoSEQ multiplex PCR; TCRdb's table is partial and in-frame only. Among 150,000 to 200,000 clones listed, 90% to 95% were seen once. About this clone: Its matching antigen is unknown.

The material sequenced was peripheral blood, taken on day 0 of AZD1222 vaccination. The chain uses TRBV5-7 and TRBJ1-5, with unresolved D. TRBV5-7 is assigned to the ORF class and has an uncertain function. The clonotype was recovered from an adult in good health. CDR3 amino acids: CASSLVAAPSVSQHF. The CDR3 nucleotides are TGTGCCAGCAGCTTGGTGGCAGCACCATCAGTGTCCCAGCATTTT.